A single T cell receptor (beta chain) is shown here with its context. Its target is unknown. Between the trimmed V and J ends, which lost 5 bases and 2 bases, there was a span of 12 bases. The CDR3 is 15 residues long. Germline values: CDR1 SNHLY, CDR2 FYNNEI. This entry is derived from a study of siplizumab effects on memory and regulatory T cells. Overall study findings and caveats: Memory cells seemed less diverse than naive T cells, which seemed major alloresponse contributors. Sequences below about 10^-5 frequency were poorly captured. As a result, only a minor fraction of alloreactive clones mapped to unstimulated subsets. The average Treg-derived proportion among mappable alloreactive CD4+ clones was 68.8% with siplizumab versus 25% to 30% in controls.

Unstimulated naive, memory, effector memory and TEMRA subsets from a few donor pairs have been sequenced, the authors report. The assay was immunoSEQ multiplex PCR, and TCRdb's table has in-frame clones only and misses some. Found here are around 61,000 clones, around 98% of them singletons; the top ten hold around 0.99%. Sequencing was done on a sample of naive CD8+ T cells sorted from blood. This rearrangement joins TRBV2 to TRBJ1-4; possible D gene TRBD1, 5 bases. The clonotype comes from a human donor in good health. The DNA for the CDR3 is TGTGCCAGCAGTTTACAATCAGGGACTAATGAAAAACTGTTTTTT. Protein: CASSLQSGTNEKLFF.